This TCR beta chain came from a study of blood T cell repertoires in COVID-19. About the research overall: From the United States, Italy and Spain came samples of acute and convalescent COVID-19.

Original analysis: Amplification from reference gene primers served as the basis for estimated nucleated cell counts. The protocol was immunoSEQ multiplex PCR, while the TCRdb copy is restricted to in-frame clones and leaves out a portion. That table supplies the V and J calls and clone size; D and trimming were determined from the DNA. The data contain approximately 68,000 clones, around 87% of them singletons. J was trimmed by 4 bases and V by 6 bases; bases with no gene match: 4. Germline V gene sequence: CDR1 ENHRY, CDR2 SYGVKD. The CDR3 contains 13 residues. V usage is TRBV10-3 and J usage is TRBJ2-5; 8 bases fit TRBD1. The receptor was derived from a man aged 45-65 years with active COVID-19. Sequencing was performed on peripheral blood. The CDR3 reads CAIRAGTGETQYF. CDR3 DNA sequence: TGTGCCATCAGAGCCGGGACAGGAGAGACCCAGTACTTC.